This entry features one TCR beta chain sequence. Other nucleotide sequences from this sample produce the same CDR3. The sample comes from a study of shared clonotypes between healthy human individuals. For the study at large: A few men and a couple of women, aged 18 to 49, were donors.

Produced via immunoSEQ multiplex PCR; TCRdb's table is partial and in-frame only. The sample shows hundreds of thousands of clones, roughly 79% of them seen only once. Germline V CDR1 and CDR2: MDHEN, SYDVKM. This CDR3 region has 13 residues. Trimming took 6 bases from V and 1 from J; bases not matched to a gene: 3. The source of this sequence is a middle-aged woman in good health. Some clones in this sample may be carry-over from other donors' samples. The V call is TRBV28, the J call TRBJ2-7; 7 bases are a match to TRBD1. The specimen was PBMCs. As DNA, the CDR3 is TGTGCCAGCAGCCCGGGACAGTCCTACGAGCAGTACTTC. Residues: CASSPGQSYEQYF.